The clone carrying this TCR beta chain was counted only a few times. One end of the junction is discordant with germline, which a read error may explain. This entry is derived from a study of response to subunit inactivated influenza vaccine. Each CDR3 protein is one row after TCRdb ran MiXCR on the RT-PCR reads. The sample lists around 790,000 distinct CDR3 sequences; about 20% were seen once. Per the germline V gene, CDR1 is LGHDT and CDR2 is YNNKEL (reference sequence). This CDR3 is built from 11 residues. The V call is TRBV3-1, the J call TRBJ2-7; no clear D. The receptor was derived from a man aged 45-65 years who received an inactivated influenza vaccine. The starting material was PBMCs from blood, obtained 5 days after vaccination. The CDR3 loop reads CASSQAGEINF. The DNA for the CDR3 is TGTGCCAGCAGCCAAGCCGGCGAGATCAACTTC.